Each of the 12 T cell receptor beta chains below was sequenced from the same sample in a study of cytomegalovirus exposure and HLA in healthy donors. It was with 60 Vbeta and 13 Jbeta primers that the PCR ran. Assay used: immunoSEQ multiplex PCR; TCRdb lists only in-frame clones, some missing. This table holds 110,000 or so clones, around 82% found once. The sequenced sample was PBMCs. All receptors come from a woman between 25 and 40 years old in good health and CMV-seropositive.

The rearrangement links TRBV5-6 to TRBJ1-2; a weak D match, TRBD1 (6 bases). This CDR3 has 14 amino acids. Germline V lookup: CDR1 SGHDT, CDR2 YYEEEE. Trimming took off 5 bases at V and 1 base at J, with 12 bases between the two ends. DNA of the CDR3: TGTGCCAGCAGGTCTGGACAGTTTAACTATGGCTACACCTTC. This translates into CASRSGQFNYGYTF.

This clone occurred once. The chain recombines TRBV28 with TRBJ1-4, with D unclear. The CDR3 sequence is 13 residues long. Germline V gene sequence: CDR1 MDHEN, CDR2 SYDVKM. Trimming took 3 bases from V and 7 from J, leaving 9 bases between them. CDR3: CASSFPGSEKLFF. DNA for the CDR3: TGTGCCAGCAGTTTTCCGGGGAGTGAAAAACTGTTTTTT.

The V call is TRBV5-4, the J call TRBJ1-1, with D unresolved. This CDR3 contains 13 residues. CDR1 is SGHNT and CDR2 is YYREEE in the germline V gene (reference sequence). Trimming shortened V by 1 base and J by 3 bases, and 7 bases separated the two germline ends. CDR3 region: CASSLREYTEAFF. In DNA form, the CDR3 reads TGTGCCAGCAGCTTGCGGGAGTACACTGAAGCTTTCTTT.

The chain links TRBV19 to TRBJ1-1, with 10 bases matching TRBD1. CDR1 is LNHDA, CDR2 SQIVND, per germline (reference sequence). V lost 7 bases, J lost 6 bases, and 5 bases stayed unmatched. The CDR3 is 13 amino acids. CDR3 sequence: CASTWDRGPEAFF. CDR3 DNA: TGTGCCAGTACCTGGGACAGGGGTCCTGAAGCTTTCTTT.

The chain is built from TRBV5-1 and TRBJ1-3; D is ambiguous. The CDR3 extends over 14 amino acids. Germline assignment: CDR1 SGHRS and CDR2 YFSETQ. V lost 3 bases and J 2 bases, leaving 9 bases between the germline ends. The CDR3 spells CASSSFPAGNTIYF. The CDR3 coding sequence is TGCGCCAGCAGCTCCTTCCCGGCTGGAAACACCATATATTTT. The entire variable domain, with the rest obtained from reference TRBV5-1 and TRBJ1-3, is as follows: KAGVTQTPRYLIKTRGQQVTLSCSPISGHRSVSWYQQTPGQGLQFLFEYFSETQRNKGNFPGRFSGRQFSNSRSEMNVSTLELGDSALYLCASSSFPAGNTIYFGEGSWLTVV.

The chain couples TRBV7-8 to TRBJ2-5, with 7 bases that match TRBD2. Germline assignment: CDR1 SGHVS and CDR2 FQNEAQ. V lost 2 bases to trimming and J lost 5 bases; unmatched junction nucleotides: 5. The CDR3 has 14 residues. The CDR3: CASSLSGMVETQYF. The CDR3, as DNA: TGTGCCAGCAGCTTAAGCGGGATGGTGGAGACCCAGTACTTC. Based on the CDR3 plus reference TRBV7-8 and TRBJ2-5, the full variable domain is GAGVSQSPRYKVAKRGQDVALRCDPISGHVSLFWYQQALGQGPEFLTYFQNEAQLDKSGLPSDRFFAERPEGSVSTLKIQRTQQEDSAVYLCASSLSGMVETQYFGPGTRLLVL.

The V call is TRBV27, the J call TRBJ1-2, with D possibly matching TRBD1 (5 bases). The CDR3 runs 16 residues. Germline CDR1 and CDR2: MNHEY and SMNVEV (reference sequence). V lost 4 bases to trimming and J lost 1 base, with 16 bases between them. The CDR3 sequence: CASSSRDGGDNYGYTF. The DNA of the CDR3 is TGTGCCAGCAGTTCCCGGGACGGAGGGGATAACTATGGCTACACCTTC.

With respect to this clone: The sample contains more than one DNA sequence encoding this CDR3. V and J are TRBV4-1 and TRBJ2-5, with 12 bases fitting TRBD2. Losses at the gene ends were 6 bases for V and 5 bases for J; bases not matched to a gene: 4. This CDR3 contains 14 residues. The germline CDR1 and CDR2 sequences are MGHRA and YSYEKL. The CDR3 nucleotides are TGCGCCAGCAGTCGACTAGCGGGGGCGGAGACCCAGTACTTC. This encodes CASSRLAGAETQYF.

This chain uses TRBV29-1 with TRBJ2-4; possible D gene TRBD1, 6 bases. The V gene's germline CDR1 is SQVTM and CDR2 ANQGSEA. Between the trimmed V and J ends, which lost 6 bases and 6 bases, there was a span of 15 bases. This CDR3 contains 13 residues. The CDR3 DNA sequence: TGCAGCGTCCTTACGGACAGTCTAAACATTCAGTACTTC. This translates into CSVLTDSLNIQYF.

This sequence joins TRBV18 and TRBJ2-1, with TRBD2 matching 12 bases. There are 18 residues in the CDR3. CDR1 and CDR2 (germline): KGHSH, LQKENI. Trimming removed 3 bases from V and 7 bases from J; junction bases left unmatched: 13. The CDR3 region has the DNA TGTGCCAGCTCACCCCCGACACGAGGACTAGCGGGGTATAATGAGCAGTTCTTC. It codes for CASSPPTRGLAGYNEQFF.

The V and J genes are TRBV19 and TRBJ1-2; 7 positions match TRBD1. This CDR3 is 14 amino acids long. Germline CDR1 LNHDA, CDR2 SQIVND (reference sequence). The V and J ends lost 6 bases and 5 bases, in that order; junction bases with no gene match: 9. The CDR3 DNA follows: TGTGCCAGTAGAACGTCCGGGACAGAATATGGCTACACCTTC. It is translated as CASRTSGTEYGYTF.

This clone was seen more than once but under ten times. The chain joins TRBV25-1 to TRBJ2-1; D not certain. Germline V gives CDR1 MGHDK, CDR2 SYGVNS. There are 15 residues in the CDR3. The germline V and J ends were trimmed by 2 bases and 6 bases, with 14 bases remaining between them. CDR3 coding DNA: TGTGCCAGCAGTGAAGATGGCTCCCGCGGCAATGAGCAGTTCTTC. It is translated as CASSEDGSRGNEQFF.